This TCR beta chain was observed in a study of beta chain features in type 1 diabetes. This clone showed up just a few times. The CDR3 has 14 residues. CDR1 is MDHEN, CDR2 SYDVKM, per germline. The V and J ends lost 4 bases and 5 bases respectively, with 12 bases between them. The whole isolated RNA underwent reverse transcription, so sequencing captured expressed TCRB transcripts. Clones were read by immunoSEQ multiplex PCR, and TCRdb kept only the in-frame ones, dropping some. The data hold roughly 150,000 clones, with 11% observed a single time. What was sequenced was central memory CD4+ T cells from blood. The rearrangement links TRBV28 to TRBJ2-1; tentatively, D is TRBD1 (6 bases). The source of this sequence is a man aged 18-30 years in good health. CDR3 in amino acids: CASSSWTENNEQFF. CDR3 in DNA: TGTGCCAGCAGTTCCTGGACAGAAAACAATGAGCAGTTCTTC. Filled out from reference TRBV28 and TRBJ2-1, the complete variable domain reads DVKVTQSSRYLVKRTGEKVFLECVQDMDHENMFWYRQDPGLGLRLIYFSYDVKMKEKGDIPEGYSVSREKKERFSLILESASTNQTSMYLCASSSWTENNEQFFGPGTRLTVL.